This T cell receptor beta chain was sequenced in a study of blood T cells in healthy people across ages. Concerning this clonotype itself: The antigen is not known.

Whole-study findings and limits: The unknown donor CMV status may have confounded expanded clonotype changes.

Per the germline V gene, CDR1 is MDHEN and CDR2 is SYDVKM. After removal of 3 bases from V and 0 bases from J, the junction contained 11 bases not matched to a gene. The CDR3 runs to 18 residues. PCR was performed a second time for about 7 to 12 cycles using a sample-barcoded 5' primer and a J-beta primer mix. All cDNA molecules were each tagged by a template-switch adaptor with 12 random nucleotides. TCRdb reprocessed the 5' RACE reads via MiXCR and lists one record per CDR3 protein. The sample consists of 1,500,000 or so distinct CDR3 sequences, under 55% of them appearing once. Isolation yielded PBMCs, at least 6 million per sample, in every case.

This receptor was taken from a woman aged 18-29 years in good health. The sample was blood. V and J are TRBV28 and TRBJ2-7, with 10 bases lining up with TRBD2. CDR3 protein: CASSFSLGGLANSYEQYF. CDR3 nucleotides: TGTGCCAGCAGTTTCTCTTTGGGGGGACTAGCGAACTCCTACGAGCAGTACTTC.